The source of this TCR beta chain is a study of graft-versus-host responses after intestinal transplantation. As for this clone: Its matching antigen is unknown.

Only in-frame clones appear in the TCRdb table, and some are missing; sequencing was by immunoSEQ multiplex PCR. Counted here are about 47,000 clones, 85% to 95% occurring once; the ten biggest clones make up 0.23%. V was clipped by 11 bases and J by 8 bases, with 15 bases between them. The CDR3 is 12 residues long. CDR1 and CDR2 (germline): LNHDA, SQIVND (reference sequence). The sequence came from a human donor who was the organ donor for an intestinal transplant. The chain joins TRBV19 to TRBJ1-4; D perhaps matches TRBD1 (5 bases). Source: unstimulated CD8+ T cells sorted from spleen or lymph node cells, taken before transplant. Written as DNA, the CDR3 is TGTGCCGCGGCAGGGTTAGAGGAAAAACTGTTTTTT. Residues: CAAAGLEEKLFF.